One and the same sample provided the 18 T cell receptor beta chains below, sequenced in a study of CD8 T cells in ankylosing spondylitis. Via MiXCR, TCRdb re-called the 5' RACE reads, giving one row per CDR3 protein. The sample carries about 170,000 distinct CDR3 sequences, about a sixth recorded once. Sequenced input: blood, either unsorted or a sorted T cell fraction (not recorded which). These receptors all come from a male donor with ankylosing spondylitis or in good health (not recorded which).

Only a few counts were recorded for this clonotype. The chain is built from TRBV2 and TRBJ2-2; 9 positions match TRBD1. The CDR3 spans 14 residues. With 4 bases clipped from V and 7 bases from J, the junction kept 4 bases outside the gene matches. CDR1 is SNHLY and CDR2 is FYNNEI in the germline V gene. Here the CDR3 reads CASSAGQGRGELFF. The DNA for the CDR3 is TGTGCCAGCAGTGCGGGACAGGGTCGCGGGGAGCTGTTTTTT.

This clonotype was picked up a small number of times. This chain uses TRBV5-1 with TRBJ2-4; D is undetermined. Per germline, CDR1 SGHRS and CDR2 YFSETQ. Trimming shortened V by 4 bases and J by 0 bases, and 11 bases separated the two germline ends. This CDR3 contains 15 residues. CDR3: CASSLPRLAKNIQYF. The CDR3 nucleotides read TGCGCCAGCAGCCTGCCCAGACTAGCCAAAAACATTCAGTACTTC. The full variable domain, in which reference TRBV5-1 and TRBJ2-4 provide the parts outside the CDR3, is KAGVTQTPRYLIKTRGQQVTLSCSPISGHRSVSWYQQTPGQGLQFLFEYFSETQRNKGNFPGRFSGRQFSNSRSEMNVSTLELGDSALYLCASSLPRLAKNIQYFGAGTRLSVL.

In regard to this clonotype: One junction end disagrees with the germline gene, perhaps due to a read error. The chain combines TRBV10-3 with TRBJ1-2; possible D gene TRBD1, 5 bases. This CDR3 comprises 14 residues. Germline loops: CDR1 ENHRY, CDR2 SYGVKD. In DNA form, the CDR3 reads TGTACCATCAACGCCCCGGGACTCAGCTATGGCTACACCTTC. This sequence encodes CTINAPGLSYGYTF.

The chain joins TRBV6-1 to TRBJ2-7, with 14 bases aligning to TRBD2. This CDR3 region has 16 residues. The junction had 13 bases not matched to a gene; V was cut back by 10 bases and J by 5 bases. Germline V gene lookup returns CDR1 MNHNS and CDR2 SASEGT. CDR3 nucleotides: TGTGCCATCCAGAGCCCTCGACTAGCGGGAGGGCACGAGCAGTACTTC. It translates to CAIQSPRLAGGHEQYF.

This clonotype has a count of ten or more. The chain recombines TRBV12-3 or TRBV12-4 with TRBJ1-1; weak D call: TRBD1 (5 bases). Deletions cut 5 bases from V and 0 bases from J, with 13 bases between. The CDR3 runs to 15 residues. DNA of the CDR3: TGTGCCAGCAGTCCGCTAGGGACGGTGAACACTGAAGCTTTCTTT. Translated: CASSPLGTVNTEAFF.

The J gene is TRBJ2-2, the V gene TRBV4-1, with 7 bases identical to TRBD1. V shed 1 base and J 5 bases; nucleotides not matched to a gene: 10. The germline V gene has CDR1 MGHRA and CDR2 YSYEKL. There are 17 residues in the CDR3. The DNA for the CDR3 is TGCGCCAGCAGCCAAGGGACCGGGACAGTCAGGACCGGGGAGCTGTTTTTT. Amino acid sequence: CASSQGTGTVRTGELFF.

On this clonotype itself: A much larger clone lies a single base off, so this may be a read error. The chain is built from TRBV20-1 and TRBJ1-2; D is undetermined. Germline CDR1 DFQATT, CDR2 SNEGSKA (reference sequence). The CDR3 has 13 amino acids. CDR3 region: CSAPDTRVFGHTF. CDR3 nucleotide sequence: TGCAGTGCCCCAGATACAAGGGTTTTTGGCCACACCTTC.

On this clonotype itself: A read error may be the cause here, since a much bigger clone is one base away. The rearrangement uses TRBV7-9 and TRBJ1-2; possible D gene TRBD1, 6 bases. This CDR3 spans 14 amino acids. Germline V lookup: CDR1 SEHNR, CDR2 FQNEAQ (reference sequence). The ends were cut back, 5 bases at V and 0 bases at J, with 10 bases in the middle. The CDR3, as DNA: TGTGCCAGCAGCGCCGGGACACCTAACTATGGCTACACCTTC. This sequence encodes CASSAGTPNYGYTF.

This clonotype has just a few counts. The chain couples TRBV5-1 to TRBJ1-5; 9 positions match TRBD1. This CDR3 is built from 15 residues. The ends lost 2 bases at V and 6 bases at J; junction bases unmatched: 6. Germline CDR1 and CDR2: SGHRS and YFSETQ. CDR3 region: CASSFETGGTQPQHF. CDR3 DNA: TGCGCCAGCAGCTTTGAGACAGGGGGAACTCAGCCCCAGCATTTT.

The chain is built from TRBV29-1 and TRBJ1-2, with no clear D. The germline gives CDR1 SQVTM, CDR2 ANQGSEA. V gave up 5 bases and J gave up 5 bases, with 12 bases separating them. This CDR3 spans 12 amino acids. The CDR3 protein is CSVSGSMYGYTF. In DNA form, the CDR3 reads TGCAGCGTTTCCGGCAGTATGTATGGCTACACCTTC.

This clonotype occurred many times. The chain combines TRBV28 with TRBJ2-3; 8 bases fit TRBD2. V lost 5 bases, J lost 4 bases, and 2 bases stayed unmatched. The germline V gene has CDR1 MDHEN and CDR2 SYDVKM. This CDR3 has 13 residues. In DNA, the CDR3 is TGTGCCAGCAGTGCCGGGAGGGCAGATACGCAGTATTTT. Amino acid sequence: CASSAGRADTQYF.

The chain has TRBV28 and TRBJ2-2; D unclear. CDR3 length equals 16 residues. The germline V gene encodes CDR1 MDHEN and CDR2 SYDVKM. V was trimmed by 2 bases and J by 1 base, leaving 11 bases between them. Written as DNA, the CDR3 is TGTGCCAGCAGTTTACTGGCAGCCCTGAACACCGGGGAGCTGTTTTTT. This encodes CASSLLAALNTGELFF.

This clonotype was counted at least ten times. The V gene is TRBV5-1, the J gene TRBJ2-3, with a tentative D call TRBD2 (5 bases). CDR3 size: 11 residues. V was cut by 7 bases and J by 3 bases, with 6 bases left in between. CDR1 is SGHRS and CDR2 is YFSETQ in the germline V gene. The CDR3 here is CASQRTDTQYF. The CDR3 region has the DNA TGCGCCAGCCAGCGGACAGATACGCAGTATTTT. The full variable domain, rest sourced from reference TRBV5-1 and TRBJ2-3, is KAGVTQTPRYLIKTRGQQVTLSCSPISGHRSVSWYQQTPGQGLQFLFEYFSETQRNKGNFPGRFSGRQFSNSRSEMNVSTLELGDSALYLCASQRTDTQYFGPGTRLTVL.

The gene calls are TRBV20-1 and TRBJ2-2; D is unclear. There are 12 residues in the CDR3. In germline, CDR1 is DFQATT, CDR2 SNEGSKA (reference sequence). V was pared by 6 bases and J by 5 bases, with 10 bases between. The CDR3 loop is CSANRNTGELFF. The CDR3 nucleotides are TGCAGTGCAAACCGGAATACCGGGGAGCTGTTTTTT.

The CDR3 loop reads CASSLHSTVQETQYF. The DNA of the CDR3 is TGTGCCAGCAGCTTACACTCGACAGTCCAAGAGACCCAGTACTTC. V usage is TRBV13 and J usage is TRBJ2-5; TRBD1 might be the D (5 bases). The CDR3 length is 15 residues. Germline CDR1 PRHDT, CDR2 FYEKMQ (reference sequence). V was pared by 2 bases and J by 1 base, with 11 bases between.

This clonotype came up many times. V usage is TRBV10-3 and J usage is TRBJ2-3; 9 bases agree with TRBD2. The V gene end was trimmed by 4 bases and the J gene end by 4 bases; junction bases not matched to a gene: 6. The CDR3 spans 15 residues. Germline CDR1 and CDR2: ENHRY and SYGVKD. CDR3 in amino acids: CAISGGSGGPDTQYF. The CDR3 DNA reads TGTGCCATCAGTGGGGGTAGCGGGGGCCCAGATACGCAGTATTTT.

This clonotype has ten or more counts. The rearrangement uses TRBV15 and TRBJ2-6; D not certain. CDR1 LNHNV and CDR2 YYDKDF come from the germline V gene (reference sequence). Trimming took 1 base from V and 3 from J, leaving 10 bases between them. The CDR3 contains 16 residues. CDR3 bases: TGTGCCACCAGCAGAGCAGGTCTCGGTGGGGCCAACGTCCTGACTTTC. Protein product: CATSRAGLGGANVLTF.

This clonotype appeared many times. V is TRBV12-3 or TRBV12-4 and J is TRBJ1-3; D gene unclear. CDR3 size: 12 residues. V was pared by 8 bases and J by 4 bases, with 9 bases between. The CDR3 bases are TGTGCCAGCCGCCAGTACGGAAACACCATATATTTT. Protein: CASRQYGNTIYF.